Here is one T cell receptor (beta chain) with its context. Its specificity is unknown. One junction end disagrees with the germline gene, perhaps due to a read error. Each CDR3 protein gets one entry after TCRdb re-called the 5' RACE reads with MiXCR. In the table there are 100,000 to 150,000 distinct CDR3 sequences, roughly 17% of which are singletons. This record comes from a study of CD8 T cells in ankylosing spondylitis. Study-level points and caveats: About 8 highly homologous variants made up a TCR beta motif, and this motif appeared characteristic of ankylosing spondylitis blood.

Looked up from germline, CDR1 is MDHEN and CDR2 is SYDVKM. The CDR3 covers 15 residues. What was sequenced was blood, either unsorted or a sorted T cell fraction (not recorded which). The chain has TRBV28 and TRBJ2-1; 11 positions agree with TRBD1. The clonotype was recovered from a male donor with ankylosing spondylitis. CDR3 nucleotide sequence: TGTGCCAGCAGTGGACAGGGGGCTTACTACAATGGGCAGTTCTTC. Translated, it gives CASSGQGAYYNGQFF. Based on the CDR3 plus reference TRBV28 and TRBJ2-1, the full variable domain is DVKVTQSSRYLVKRTGEKVFLECVQDMDHENMFWYRQDPGLGLRLIYFSYDVKMKEKGDIPEGYSVSREKKERFSLILESASTNQTSMYLCASSGQGAYYNGQFFGPGTRLTVL.